This entry lists 26 T cell receptor beta chains sequenced from one sample in a study of shared clonotypes between healthy human individuals. Clones were read by immunoSEQ multiplex PCR, and TCRdb kept only the in-frame ones, dropping some. The table lists fewer than 550,000 clones, 60% to 80% of them singletons. Sequenced sample: PBMCs. The receptor source for this set is a woman aged 35 to 49 in good health. Some clones in this sample may be carry-over from other donors' samples.

This clone occurred once. The chain employs TRBV6-5 and TRBJ2-4, with D hard to call. Trimming cost V 7 bases and J 0 bases, with 13 bases left between them. Germline V CDR1 and CDR2: MNHEY, SVGAGI. The length of the CDR3 is 15 residues. CDR3 bases: TGTGCCAGCACCAACTTCCCGTCAGCCAAAAACATTCAGTACTTC. Amino acid sequence: CASTNFPSAKNIQYF.

The chain couples TRBV10-3 to TRBJ2-3; TRBD2 agrees at 7 bases. The CDR3 is 14 residues long. Germline CDR1 reads ENHRY; CDR2 reads SYGVKD. With 6 bases clipped from V and 6 bases from J, the junction kept 9 bases outside the gene matches. DNA for the CDR3: TGTGCCATCAGGCCACGCGGGGAGGGGGATACGCAGTATTTT. Residues: CAIRPRGEGDTQYF.

The rearrangement uses TRBV7-8 and TRBJ2-3; D unresolved. This CDR3 has 15 amino acids. CDR1 and CDR2 (germline): SGHVS, FQNEAQ. The ends were cut back, 3 bases at V and 0 bases at J, with 10 bases in the middle. CDR3 nucleotides: TGTGCCAGCAGCTTTCCAGACCCTAGCACAGATACGCAGTATTTT. Its protein is CASSFPDPSTDTQYF.

This chain's CDR3 is CASSEVGLFFYEQYF. For the CDR3, the DNA is TGTGCCAGCAGTGAAGTGGGACTTTTCTTCTACGAGCAGTACTTC. V gene TRBV6-1 combines with J gene TRBJ2-7; D possibly corresponds to TRBD2 (6 bases). Germline V lookup: CDR1 MNHNS, CDR2 SASEGT. This CDR3 contains 15 residues. Deletions cut 1 base from V and 3 bases from J, with 13 bases between.

This clone appeared a single time. The chain links TRBV19 to TRBJ1-1; D is unresolved. The CDR3 is 16 amino acids. V gave up 1 base and J gave up 0 bases, with 12 bases separating them. CDR1 is LNHDA, CDR2 SQIVND, per germline (reference sequence). CDR3 nucleotide sequence: TGTGCCAGTAGTATAGGGAATCTCAGAGTGAACACTGAAGCTTTCTTT. Amino acid sequence: CASSIGNLRVNTEAFF.

The chain employs TRBV11-3 and TRBJ2-5; the match to TRBD1 covers 8 bases. Germline-derived CDR1 and CDR2 are SGHNT and YENEEA. V shed 3 bases, J shed 4 bases, and the junction held 7 bases outside the gene matches. The CDR3 is made up of 15 amino acids. The CDR3: CASSFDRGEGETQYF. DNA of the CDR3: TGTGCCAGCAGCTTTGACAGGGGAGAGGGAGAGACCCAGTACTTC.

The chain employs TRBV18 and TRBJ2-5; D uncertain. The CDR3 runs 13 residues. Trimming pared 4 bases from V and 1 base from J, leaving 7 bases between. Germline CDR1 reads KGHSH; CDR2 reads LQKENI. The CDR3, as DNA: TGTGCCAGCTCACAGGAGTCCCAAGAGACCCAGTACTTC. Protein sequence: CASSQESQETQYF.

This chain links TRBV5-1 with TRBJ2-3, with TRBD2 identical over 12 bases. The germline V gene encodes CDR1 SGHRS and CDR2 YFSETQ. This CDR3 is 16 amino acids long. Germline trimming cut 4 bases from V and 5 bases from J; bases unmatched to any gene: 8. CDR3 sequence: CASSPLAGGGGDTQYF. CDR3 bases: TGCGCCAGCAGCCCCCTAGCGGGAGGGGGAGGAGATACGCAGTATTTT. Complete variable domain (other parts from reference TRBV5-1 and TRBJ2-3): KAGVTQTPRYLIKTRGQQVTLSCSPISGHRSVSWYQQTPGQGLQFLFEYFSETQRNKGNFPGRFSGRQFSNSRSEMNVSTLELGDSALYLCASSPLAGGGGDTQYFGPGTRLTVL.

This chain connects TRBV9 to TRBJ2-5; maybe TRBD1 (5 bases). CDR1 is SGDLS, CDR2 YYNGEE, per germline. The CDR3 is made up of 14 amino acids. Trimming took 0 bases from V and 2 from J, leaving 8 bases between them. This chain's CDR3 is CASSVAGWQETQYF. In DNA form, the CDR3 reads TGTGCCAGCAGCGTAGCAGGGTGGCAAGAGACCCAGTACTTC. Variable domain in full (rest from reference TRBV9 and TRBJ2-5): DSGVTQTPKHLITATGQRVTLRCSPRSGDLSVYWYQQSLDQGLQFLIQYYNGEERAKGNILERFSAQQFPDLHSELNLSSLELGDSALYFCASSVAGWQETQYFGPGTRLLVL.

Concerning this clone itself: Mismatch with germline at one junction end may stem from a read error. The chain is built from TRBV13 and TRBJ2-7; no reliable D call. Per germline, CDR1 PRHDT and CDR2 FYEKMQ (reference sequence). CDR3 size: 13 residues. CDR3 amino acids: CASSQVGGYEQYF. The DNA for the CDR3 is TGCGCCAGCAGCCAAGTAGGTGGCTACGAGCAGTACTTC.

The chain combines TRBV27 with TRBJ2-5; TRBD2 might be the D (5 bases). V was shortened by 5 bases and J by 5 bases, with 12 bases between the two germline ends. CDR1 is MNHEY and CDR2 is SMNVEV in the germline V gene (reference sequence). The CDR3 extends over 13 amino acids. CDR3 nucleotide sequence: TGTGCCAGCAGTCCCGTCGGGATCGAGACCCAGTACTTC. Translation gives CASSPVGIETQYF.

This chain links TRBV7-9 with TRBJ2-3; TRBD2 aligns across 12 bases. The CDR3 is 16 residues long. Looked up from germline, CDR1 is SEHNR and CDR2 is FQNEAQ (reference sequence). J lost 5 bases, V lost 4 bases, and 7 bases had no gene match. The CDR3 nucleotides are TGTGCCAGCAGCTACTTACTAGCGGGAGGTGGAGATACGCAGTATTTT. It specifies CASSYLLAGGGDTQYF.

This clone was seen only a few times. The chain employs TRBV27 and TRBJ1-5; D gene ambiguous. The CDR3 has 11 residues. Per the germline V gene, CDR1 is MNHEY and CDR2 is SMNVEV (reference sequence). The V end lost 7 bases, the J end lost 7 bases, and 8 bases lay between the germline ends. In nucleotides, the CDR3 is TGTGCCAGCATGGAGGGCCAGCCCCAGCATTTT. Amino acid sequence: CASMEGQPQHF.

The rearrangement uses TRBV27 and TRBJ2-1; the D is unclear. The V and J ends lost 5 bases and 0 bases respectively, with 14 bases between them. CDR1 and CDR2 (germline): MNHEY, SMNVEV (reference sequence). This CDR3 spans 16 amino acids. The CDR3 loop is CASSPNIHSSYNEQFF. CDR3 in DNA: TGTGCCAGCAGTCCCAACATTCACAGCTCCTACAATGAGCAGTTCTTC.

The chain has TRBV11-2 and TRBJ2-6; 8 bases fit TRBD1. V was clipped by 7 bases and J by 0 bases; unmatched bases: 5. The CDR3 runs 16 residues. The V gene's germline CDR1 is SGHAT and CDR2 FQNNGV. CDR3 DNA sequence: TGTGCCAGCAACCGACAGGGGTACTCTGGGGCCAACGTCCTGACTTTC. Translating gives CASNRQGYSGANVLTF.

A few counts support this clone. This chain connects TRBV7-9 to TRBJ1-2; D is perhaps TRBD1 (5 bases). Germline V lookup: CDR1 SEHNR, CDR2 FQNEAQ (reference sequence). V was pared by 5 bases and J by 2 bases, with 12 bases between. This CDR3 is 14 amino acids long. The CDR3 sequence is CASSPGRGNYGYTF. DNA of the CDR3: TGTGCCAGCAGCCCGGGACGGGGGAACTATGGCTACACCTTC.

This clone was recorded a few times. The chain couples TRBV2 to TRBJ2-5; 7 bases are a match to TRBD2. This CDR3 contains 14 residues. Per the germline V gene, CDR1 is SNHLY and CDR2 is FYNNEI. The ends lost 7 bases at V and 0 bases at J; junction bases unmatched: 5. This CDR3 reads CASTERGYQETQYF. The CDR3, as DNA: TGTGCCAGCACCGAGCGGGGCTACCAAGAGACCCAGTACTTC.

The rearrangement uses TRBV18 and TRBJ2-7, with TRBD2 identical over 11 bases. The CDR3 has 17 amino acids. Germline V lookup: CDR1 KGHSH, CDR2 LQKENI. Trimming cost V 1 base and J 2 bases; bases outside gene matches: 7. The CDR3 DNA is TGTGCCAGCTCACCACGGACTAGCGGGTCCAGTACCTACGAGCAGTACTTC. It translates to CASSPRTSGSSTYEQYF.

The genes are TRBV7-2 and TRBJ2-7, with D uncertain. Per germline, CDR1 SGHTA and CDR2 FQGNSA. The CDR3 loop spans 14 amino acids. With 1 base removed from V and 4 bases from J, the gap between germline ends came to 11 bases. CDR3 sequence (DNA): TGTGCCAGCAGCTTAGTAAGGAGTGAGTACGAGCAGTACTTC. Its protein product is CASSLVRSEYEQYF. Filled out from reference TRBV7-2 and TRBJ2-7, the complete variable domain reads GAGVSQSPSNKVTEKGKDVELRCDPISGHTALYWYRQSLGQGLEFLIYFQGNSAPDKSGLPSDRFSAERTGGSVSTLTIQRTQQEDSAVYLCASSLVRSEYEQYFGPGTRLTVT.

This clone has only one observation. The V and J genes are TRBV27 and TRBJ2-1, with D maybe TRBD2 (6 bases). V was shortened by 5 bases and J by 2 bases, with 19 bases between the two germline ends. Per the germline V gene, CDR1 is MNHEY and CDR2 is SMNVEV (reference sequence). This CDR3 has 17 amino acids. CDR3 sequence reads: CASSRRVTGLTYNEQFF. CDR3 coding DNA: TGTGCCAGCAGTCGCCGTGTAACGGGACTGACCTACAATGAGCAGTTCTTC.

About this clone itself: The same CDR3 also results from other DNA sequences found in this sample. The chain uses TRBV30 and TRBJ1-5; no clear D. The CDR3 contains 14 residues. V lost 1 base and J lost 7, with 14 bases in between. Germline assignment: CDR1 GTSNPN and CDR2 SVGIG (reference sequence). CDR3 in DNA: TGTGCCTGGAGTGCCGGTGGAGGCGGGCAGCCCCAGCATTTT. This encodes CAWSAGGGGQPQHF.

The chain employs TRBV28 and TRBJ1-5; a weak D match, TRBD1 (6 bases). Between the trimmed V and J ends, which lost 10 bases and 3 bases, there was a span of 13 bases. There are 13 residues in the CDR3. Germline V gene lookup returns CDR1 MDHEN and CDR2 SYDVKM. The CDR3 spells CATKDSVNQPQHF. The CDR3 bases are TGTGCCACCAAGGACAGCGTCAATCAGCCCCAGCATTTT.

The chain carries TRBV7-3 and TRBJ2-1; D might be TRBD1 (6 bases). Germline-derived CDR1 and CDR2 are SGHTA and FQGTGA. The CDR3 runs 14 residues. Trimming left V 1 base short and J 9 bases short, with 13 bases between. The CDR3 DNA reads TGTGCCAGCAGCTTAAATACAGGGACCGGTGAGCAGTTCTTC. Amino acid sequence: CASSLNTGTGEQFF.

The V gene is TRBV30, the J gene TRBJ2-4; D perhaps matches TRBD2 (6 bases). The CDR3 totals 12 residues. Per the germline V gene, CDR1 is GTSNPN and CDR2 is SVGIG (reference sequence). V gave up 4 bases and J gave up 7 bases, with 11 bases separating them. The CDR3 spells CAWNPGLNIQYF. CDR3 bases: TGTGCCTGGAACCCGGGACTTAACATTCAGTACTTC.

The J gene is TRBJ2-3, the V gene TRBV30, with D maybe TRBD2 (6 bases). The germline CDR1 and CDR2 sequences are GTSNPN and SVGIG (reference sequence). The CDR3 extends over 14 amino acids. V dropped 5 bases and J dropped 2 bases, with 14 bases sitting between them. The CDR3 reads CAWAGTPLTDTQYF. CDR3 nucleotide sequence: TGTGCCTGGGCTGGGACTCCTCTCACAGATACGCAGTATTTT. Filled out from reference TRBV30 and TRBJ2-3, the complete variable domain reads SQTIHQWPATLVQPVGSPLSLECTVEGTSNPNLYWYRQAAGRGLQLLFYSVGIGQISSEVPQNLSASRPQDRQFILSSKKLLLSDSGFYLCAWAGTPLTDTQYFGPGTRLTVL.

This clone was seen at least ten times. This rearrangement joins TRBV6-6 to TRBJ1-1; no reliable D call. Trimming took off 8 bases at V and 4 bases at J, with 8 bases between the two ends. The CDR3 contains 11 residues. Germline lookup yields CDR1 MNHNY and CDR2 SVGAGI (reference sequence). The CDR3 DNA sequence: TGTGCCAGCGACGTGGGCACTGAAGCTTTCTTT. Protein sequence: CASDVGTEAFF.